These T cell receptor beta chains were read from a single sample in a study of radiotherapy plus CTLA-4 blockade in lung cancer. The table came from immunoSEQ multiplex PCR; TCRdb's copy has only in-frame clones and leaves some out. Here the sample spans about 85,000 clones, approximately 84% being singletons. Material: peripheral blood, obtained from a patient treated with radiotherapy plus ipilimumab. These receptors were collected from a human donor with non-small cell lung cancer who had a partial response to radiotherapy plus ipilimumab. Both conserved end residues are part of each CDR3. A D gene is named only where the DNA matches it firmly. Clone size is shown for a subset of rows, as once, few, many or a class of expanded clone.

D	size	V	J	DNA	CDR3
TRBD2	-	TRBV19	TRBJ2-1	TGTGCCAGTAGTCGACTAGCGGTTCACAATGAGCAGTTCTTC	CASSRLAVHNEQFF
TRBD2	-	TRBV7-2	TRBJ2-2	TGTGCCAGCAGCGGGACTACCTCGAACACCGGGGAGCTGTTTTTT	CASSGTTSNTGELFF
-	few	TRBV10-3	TRBJ1-1	TGTGCCATCAGGGACAGAGACACTGAAGCTTTCTTT	CAIRDRDTEAFF
TRBD1	-	TRBV9	TRBJ1-2	TGTGCCAGCAGCGGTAGTACTTGGACAGGGTTCAGCTACACCTTC	CASSGSTWTGFSYTF
TRBD1	-	TRBV5-1	TRBJ1-4	TGCGCCAGCAGCATCGGACAGGGTGAAGAAAAACTGTTTTTT	CASSIGQGEEKLFF
-	-	TRBV10-3	TRBJ2-7	TGTGCCATCAGTGAGTCTTCACAGCTCTCCTACGAGCAGTACTTC	CAISESSQLSYEQYF
-	-	TRBV27	TRBJ1-4	TGTGCCAGCGGTCGTCAGGGTCATGAAAAACTGTTTTTT	CASGRQGHEKLFF
-	-	TRBV6-5	TRBJ1-1	TGTGCCAGCAGTGCACCCGACGACAGAACCACTGAAGCTTTCTTT	CASSAPDDRTTEAFF
-	-	TRBV6-1	TRBJ2-2	TGTGCCAGGATAACCCGGGACAAGAACACCGGGGAGCTGTTTTTT	CARITRDKNTGELFF
TRBD2	-	TRBV25-1	TRBJ2-7	TGTGCCAGCAGTGAATTTGGTCCTAGCGGACGTAGGTACGAGCAGTACTTC	CASSEFGPSGRRYEQYF
TRBD1	-	TRBV28	TRBJ1-5	TGTGCCAGCAGTTTCACAGGGGGGAATCAGCCCCAGCATTTT	CASSFTGGNQPQHF
-	-	TRBV7-9	TRBJ2-1	TGTGCCAGCAGCTTTGGAGGCAGTCGCAATGAGCAGTTCTTC	CASSFGGSRNEQFF
TRBD1	once	TRBV7-2	TRBJ1-2	TGTGCCAGCAGTAACAGGGGTTATGGCTACACCTTC	CASSNRGYGYTF
TRBD1	-	TRBV5-1	TRBJ1-1	TGCGCCAGCAGCTCGGGACAGGGGGTGACTGAAGCTTTCTTT	CASSSGQGVTEAFF
-	once	TRBV19	TRBJ2-5	TGTGCCAGTAGTGGGGGGGGGCCCTACCAAGAGACTCAGTACTTC	CASSGGGPYQETQYF
TRBD2	-	TRBV28	TRBJ2-1	TGTGCCAGCAGTTTCCCGGGGGGGGAGTCGTTGGAGTTCTTC	CASSFPGGESLEFF
TRBD2	-	TRBV11-3	TRBJ2-2	TGTGCCAGCAGCCGTAATAGCGGGACCGGGGAGCTGTTTTTT	CASSRNSGTGELFF
TRBD2	-	TRBV9	TRBJ2-1	TGTGCCAGCAGCGTAGGTCCCAGGGGGTCTAGCGGGAGTTATGAGCAGTTCTTC	CASSVGPRGSSGSYEQFF
TRBD1	-	TRBV7-2	TRBJ2-4	TGTGCCAGCAGCCGCGGACAGGGTATCCACATTCAGTACTTC	CASSRGQGIHIQYF
TRBD1	-	TRBV7-8	TRBJ1-1	TGTGCCAGCAGCTTAGCGGGACAGCTGAACACTGAAGCTTTCTTT	CASSLAGQLNTEAFF
-	-	TRBV6-1	TRBJ2-7	TGTGCCAGTAATAGACTAGAAAGGAACGAGCAGTACTTC	CASNRLERNEQYF
-	-	TRBV2	TRBJ2-1	TGTGCCAGCAGGATAAATCCTAGCGCAGCCTACAATGAGCAGTTCTTC	CASRINPSAAYNEQFF
-	-	TRBV7-9	TRBJ2-5	TGTGCCAGCACCCGGACAGAGCAAGAGACCCAGTACTTC	CASTRTEQETQYF
TRBD2	once	TRBV15	TRBJ2-5	TGTGCCACCAGCTTCCCGGGACTAGCGGAAGAGACCCAGTACTTC	CATSFPGLAEETQYF
TRBD1	-	TRBV27	TRBJ1-6	TGTGCCAGCAGTTTCTCCCCCGCGCAGGGGGCCTATAATTCACCCCTCCACTTT	CASSFSPAQGAYNSPLHF
-	-	TRBV5-1	TRBJ2-5	TGCGCCAGCAGCTTGGTCGGGCAGGGAGAGACCCAGTACTTC	CASSLVGQGETQYF
-	-	TRBV7-2	TRBJ1-5	TGTGCCAGCACCGCTGGCGGGGGGAGCAATCAGCCCCAGCATTTT	CASTAGGGSNQPQHF
TRBD1	-	TRBV19	TRBJ1-1	TGTGCCACTTGGGACAGGGTGACTGAAGCTTTCTTT	CATWDRVTEAFF
-	-	TRBV7-2	TRBJ1-5	TGTGCCAGCAGCTCCACCCCCTATGGCGGGAATCAGCCCCAGCATTTT	CASSSTPYGGNQPQHF
-	-	TRBV5-4	TRBJ2-3	TGTGCCAGCAGCTTTAGCGGCGGCACAGATACGCAGTATTTT	CASSFSGGTDTQYF
-	once	TRBV4-2	TRBJ1-5	TGTGCCAGCAGCCAAGGGGCAGGGAGGGACAATCAGCCCCAGCATTTT	CASSQGAGRDNQPQHF
TRBD1	-	TRBV18	TRBJ1-1	TGTGCCAGCTCACCTCCGGGGACAGGGGGGCTGAACACTGAAGCTTTCTTT	CASSPPGTGGLNTEAFF
TRBD1	-	TRBV28	TRBJ1-1	TGTGCCAGCAGTTTGTCGGTGACAGGGGGTAGGACTGAAGCTTTCTTT	CASSLSVTGGRTEAFF
TRBD1	once	TRBV6-1	TRBJ1-5	TGTGCCAGCAGCCACAGGGGGGATCAGCCCCAGCATTTT	CASSHRGDQPQHF
-	-	TRBV5-4	TRBJ1-2	TGTGCCAGCAGCTTGGCGGGGGAGGTCTTTTACACCTTC	CASSLAGEVFYTF
-	-	TRBV9	TRBJ2-7	TGTGCCAGCAGCCCCCAGGAGGGGGGGGTCGGCGAGCAGTACTTC	CASSPQEGGVGEQYF
-	-	TRBV5-4	TRBJ1-4	TGTGCCAGCAAAGGGACTGATGAAAAACTGTTTTTT	CASKGTDEKLFF
-	-	TRBV9	TRBJ2-1	TGTGCCAGCAGCGTAGACGAGGGCGATGCGCAGTTCTTC	CASSVDEGDAQFF
-	-	TRBV5-1	TRBJ2-1	TGCGCCAGCAGCCACTCCCAAACCTACAATGAGCAGTTCTTC	CASSHSQTYNEQFF
TRBD1	-	TRBV27	TRBJ1-1	TGTGCCAGCAGTTTATCCGGGACAGTAGTCACTGAAGCTTTCTTT	CASSLSGTVVTEAFF
-	-	TRBV6-6	TRBJ1-5	TGTGCCAGCAGTTACAAGGCGGATAGCAATCAGCCCCAGCATTTT	CASSYKADSNQPQHF
-	-	TRBV6-5	TRBJ1-1	TGTGCCAGCAGTTACCTCGTCGGTGCCCGGCGGTCTGAAGCTTTCTTT	CASSYLVGARRSEAFF
-	-	TRBV19	TRBJ1-1	TGTGCCAGTAGCCCTCGAGATCGAGGCACTGAAGCTTTCTTT	CASSPRDRGTEAFF
-	-	TRBV28	TRBJ2-6	TGTGCCAGCAGTTACAGGGAAATCTCTGGGGCCAACGTCCTGACTTTC	CASSYREISGANVLTF
-	-	TRBV21-1	TRBJ1-1	TGTGCCAGCAGCGGAGGGAAGGACGGCGCTGAAGCTTTCTTT	CASSGGKDGAEAFF
-	-	TRBV5-1	TRBJ2-5	TGCGCCAGCAGCTTCGGGGCGGGGCTCCAAGAGACCCAGTACTTC	CASSFGAGLQETQYF
TRBD1	-	TRBV7-9	TRBJ1-2	TGTGCCAGCAGCTTGAAGCAGGGGGTAAACTATGGCTACACCTTC	CASSLKQGVNYGYTF
-	-	TRBV27	TRBJ1-1	TGTGCCAGCCTCAGGAACACTGAAGCTTTCTTT	CASLRNTEAFF